The 17 T cell receptor beta chains below come from one sample, sequenced in a study of T cells in women clearing cervical HPV infection. The assay was immunoSEQ multiplex PCR, and TCRdb's table has in-frame clones only and misses some. The listing records 39,000 or so clones. Material: blood buffy coat. Receptors originate from a woman aged 18 to 75 with a cervical HPV16 infection that either progressed to CIN3+ or cleared (not recorded which).

Note on this clone: The read comes to an end 3 residues before the CDR3 does, leaving the germline J gene to fill in the end. The chain employs TRBV2 and TRBJ1-1; 8 bases agree with TRBD1. V trimming: 5 bases; J trimming: 4 bases; junction bases outside the gene matches: 3. Germline values: CDR1 SNHLY, CDR2 FYNNEI. CDR3 size: 13 residues. The CDR3 loop reads CASSPDRATEAFF. The CDR3 DNA, read in part, is TGTGCCAGCAGTCCGGACAGGGCCACTGAA.

On this clone: With the read ending 3 residues before the CDR3 end, the germline J gene is used to fill in that end. The rearrangement uses TRBV2 and TRBJ2-1, with D tentatively TRBD2 (6 bases). Germline V gives CDR1 SNHLY, CDR2 FYNNEI. The CDR3 length is 16 residues. Trimming shortened V by 6 bases and J by 1 base, and 16 bases separated the two germline ends. The sequenced CDR3 bases are TGTGCCAGCAGGACCGGCCTAGCGAGTTCCTACAATGAG. It is translated as CASRTGLASSYNE. The whole CDR3 sequence reads CASRTGLASSYNEQFF.

A word on this clone: An end of the junction differs from the germline gene, which may be a read error. Other DNA sequences of this sample code for an identical CDR3. CDR3 DNA (partial): TGTGCCAGCAGCTTGGGGGGGCACTATGGT. As protein: CASSLGGHYG. Given in full, the CDR3 is CASSLGGHYGYTF. V and J are TRBV7-7 and TRBJ1-2; tentative D call: TRBD1 (6 bases). The read finishes 3 residues shy of the CDR3 end, and the germline J gene is used to complete it. The length of the CDR3 is 13 residues. The germline V gene has CDR1 SSHAT and CDR2 FNYEAQ (reference sequence).

Worth noting for this clone: The read terminates 3 residues ahead of where the CDR3 ends, so the germline J gene completes it. This chain joins TRBV2 and TRBJ2-2; the D gene is possibly TRBD1 (6 bases). CDR1 is SNHLY, CDR2 FYNNEI, per germline. CDR3 length: 13 residues. CDR3 DNA (partial): TGTGCCAGCAAGGACAGATCCAATGAAAAG. It yields the protein CASKDRSNEK. The full CDR3 sequence reads CASKDRSNEKLFF.

Regarding this clone: The CDR3 is cut off 3 residues early in the read; its end comes from the germline J gene. The chain uses TRBV19 and TRBJ2-3, with TRBD2 matching 9 bases. Germline V gene lookup returns CDR1 LNHDA and CDR2 SQIVND (reference sequence). Germline trimming cut 3 bases from V and 1 base from J; bases unmatched to any gene: 2. The CDR3 sequence is 15 residues long. CDR3 protein: CASSIGGGGTDTQYF. Partial CDR3 DNA: TGTGCCAGTAGTATTGGCGGGGGGGGCACAGATACG.

As concerns this clone: The CDR3 end is not reached by the read, which stops 3 residues before it; the germline J gene fills it in. The V gene is TRBV19, the J gene TRBJ2-5, with TRBD2 identical over 10 bases. The CDR3 length is 16 residues. In germline, CDR1 is LNHDA, CDR2 SQIVND (reference sequence). The V segment lost 7 bases and the J segment 0 bases; nucleotides outside the gene matches: 8. The part of the CDR3 DNA that was read is TGTGCCAGTAAAAAGCGGGGGGGGGAGTACCAAGAGACC. It specifies CASKKRGGEYQET. The whole CDR3 sequence is CASKKRGGEYQETQYF. Filled out from reference TRBV19 and TRBJ2-5, the complete variable domain reads DGGITQSPKYLFRKEGQNVTLSCEQNLNHDAMYWYRQDPGQGLRLIYYSQIVNDFQKGDIAEGYSVSREKKESFPLTVTSAQKNPTAFYLCASKKRGGEYQETQYFGPGTRLLVL.

Concerning this clone: The CDR3 end is not reached by the read, which stops 3 residues before it; the germline J gene fills it in. This chain uses TRBV20-1 with TRBJ2-3; 8 bases align to TRBD2. V was pared by 4 bases and J by 0 bases, with 18 bases of the junction left unmatched. Germline V gene data show CDR1 as DFQATT and CDR2 as SNEGSKA (reference sequence). The CDR3 consists of 19 residues. CDR3 loop: CSAIIVAGNRRTSTDTQYF. CDR3 DNA (partial): TGCAGTGCTATTATTGTAGCGGGGAACCGCCGGACTAGCACAGATACG.

On this clone itself: The read ends 3 residues early relative to the CDR3; the germline J gene fills the gap. V usage is TRBV11-2 and J usage is TRBJ1-3, with TRBD1 matching 9 bases. CDR1 is SGHAT, CDR2 FQNNGV, per germline. V was clipped by 4 bases and J by 6 bases; unmatched bases: 4. This CDR3 is 14 amino acids long. The covered CDR3 bases are TGTGCCAGCAGCTATGGACAGGGGATAAACACC. This translates into CASSYGQGINT. The whole CDR3 region reads CASSYGQGINTIYF.

With regard to this clone: The DNA ends 3 residues before the CDR3 does, and the rest of the CDR3 is filled in from the germline J gene. The chain recombines TRBV19 with TRBJ2-6; D might be TRBD2 (5 bases). The CDR3 runs to 15 residues. Trimming took 5 bases from V and 2 from J, leaving 10 bases between them. Germline CDR1 is LNHDA and CDR2 is SQIVND (reference sequence). CDR3 residues: CASSARGAGANVLTF. The sequenced part of the CDR3 DNA is TGTGCCAGTAGTGCTCGGGGAGCTGGGGCCAACGTC.

In the case of this clone: The observed sequence ends 3 residues before the CDR3 terminus, with the missing tail filled in from the germline J gene. The genes are TRBV19 and TRBJ1-2; D uncertain. This CDR3 contains 14 residues. V was cut by 5 bases and J by 6 bases, with 16 bases left in between. Germline assignment: CDR1 LNHDA and CDR2 SQIVND (reference sequence). The CDR3 sequence: CASSPWFGRDGYTF. The sequenced part of the CDR3 DNA is TGTGCCAGTAGTCCCTGGTTCGGTCGAGATGGC.

Notes on this clone: The sequence runs out 3 residues before the end of the CDR3; the remainder is reconstructed from the germline J gene. The chain uses TRBV5-1 and TRBJ1-2; D gene unclear. Germline CDR1 SGHRS, CDR2 YFSETQ. The CDR3 is 14 residues long. The CDR3 bases that were read are TGCGCCAGCAGCTATGACTCCAGTACGGATACC. Translation gives CASSYDSSTDT. The CDR3 in full is CASSYDSSTDTYTF.

This CDR3 reads CASSNTGGGNEKLFF. CDR3 DNA (partial): TGTGCCAGCAGCAACACAGGGGGAGGAAATGAAAAG. The chain is built from TRBV5-4 and TRBJ2-2; 8 nucleotides agree with TRBD1. The read falls 3 residues short of the CDR3 end, and the missing part is taken from the germline J gene. Germline loops: CDR1 SGHNT, CDR2 YYREEE (reference sequence). The CDR3 has 15 amino acids.

The CDR3 reads CASSLRPSGYNEQFF. The sequenced part of the CDR3 DNA is TGTGCCAGCAGCTTACGCCCAAGCGGGTACAATGAG. J is TRBJ2-1 and V is TRBV7-3, with D perhaps matching TRBD2 (6 bases). The read terminates 3 residues before the CDR3 end, so the remaining end is supplied by the germline J gene. The V and J ends lost 2 bases and 4 bases respectively, with 12 bases between them. CDR1 and CDR2 from the germline V gene are SGHTA and FQGTGA. CDR3 size: 15 residues.

Note on this clone: The read ends 3 residues shy of where the CDR3 ends; the end is completed using the germline J gene. The chain recombines TRBV20-1 with TRBJ1-5, with D possibly TRBD1 on 6 matching bases. Germline assignment: CDR1 DFQATT and CDR2 SNEGSKA (reference sequence). The CDR3 extends over 16 amino acids. Trimming stripped 0 bases from V and 2 bases from J, with 14 bases between. CDR3 in amino acids: CSARDFLRQGNQPQHF. The part of the CDR3 DNA that was read is TGCAGTGCTAGAGATTTTTTGCGACAGGGCAATCAGCCC.

Note on this clone: The CDR3 end is not reached by the read, which stops 3 residues before it; the germline J gene fills it in. The chain joins TRBV20-1 to TRBJ2-5, with a possible D match to TRBD2 (5 bases). Germline CDR1 DFQATT, CDR2 SNEGSKA (reference sequence). V was shortened by 5 bases and J by 1 base, with 11 bases between the two germline ends. CDR3 length: 13 residues. The covered CDR3 bases are TGCAGTGCTGGCCCCCGGGGCCAAGAGACC. This encodes CSAGPRGQET. The whole CDR3 region reads CSAGPRGQETQYF.

Concerning this clone: The read falls 3 residues short of the CDR3 end, and the missing part is taken from the germline J gene. The J gene is TRBJ2-2, the V gene TRBV14; possible D gene TRBD1, 5 bases. The CDR3 spans 16 residues. Germline assignment: CDR1 SGHDN and CDR2 FVKESK. The chain's CDR3 is CASSQDRVSGANVLFF. Incomplete CDR3 DNA: TGTGCCAGCAGCCAAGATCGGGTCTCTGGGGCCAACGTG.

Worth noting for this clone: The missing CDR3 end, 3 residues past where the read stops, is filled in from the germline J gene. This chain joins TRBV19 and TRBJ2-1, with D hard to call. V lost 5 bases to trimming and J lost 8 bases, with 7 bases between them. The germline V gene encodes CDR1 LNHDA and CDR2 SQIVND (reference sequence). The length of the CDR3 is 11 residues. CDR3 amino acids: CASSFRHEQFF. CDR3 bases read: TGTGCCAGTAGTTTTCGTCATGAG. Full variable domain (outside the CDR3, taken from reference TRBV19 and TRBJ2-1): DGGITQSPKYLFRKEGQNVTLSCEQNLNHDAMYWYRQDPGQGLRLIYYSQIVNDFQKGDIAEGYSVSREKKESFPLTVTSAQKNPTAFYLCASSFRHEQFFGPGTRLTVL.